The rows below give T cell receptor beta chains drawn from one sample of a study of OX40 agonist ivuxolimab in advanced cancers. The repertoire was sequenced with immunoSEQ multiplex PCR; TCRdb's copy has only in-frame clones and lacks some. Counted here are 35,000 to 40,000 clones, roughly 80% occurring once; the ten biggest clones make up roughly 39%. The input for sequencing was CD4+ or CD8+ T cells sorted from blood, taken in a trial of the OX40 agonist ivuxolimab. These receptors were taken from an adult with an advanced solid tumor such as melanoma, head and neck, liver or kidney cancer. Each CDR3 is given with its conserved first and last residue. Each record gives: clone size, D gene, J gene, V gene, CDR3 protein, CDR3 DNA. The D gene is left open where the match is weak. Clone sizes are given selectively: once, few, many, or a class where the clone is expanded.

>-|TRBD1|TRBJ2-1|TRBV7-9
CASSRQGNNEQFF
TGTGCCAGCAGCCGACAGGGGAACAATGAGCAGTTCTTC
>-|TRBD2|TRBJ2-5|TRBV27
CASSLSPLTSGRGSRETQYF
TGTGCCAGCAGTTTATCGCCCCTGACTAGCGGGAGAGGTAGCAGGGAGACCCAGTACTTC
>-|-|TRBJ1-5|TRBV15
CATSPQGYNQPQHF
TGTGCCACCAGCCCACAGGGATACAATCAGCCCCAGCATTTT
>-|-|TRBJ1-1|TRBV14
CASSLGGGHTEAFF
TGTGCCAGCAGTCTGGGCGGGGGGCACACTGAAGCTTTCTTT
>-|-|TRBJ2-3|TRBV11-1
CASSFEGTDTQYF
TGTGCCAGCAGCTTTGAAGGCACAGATACGCAGTATTTT
>-|TRBD2|TRBJ2-7|TRBV18
CASSPTTSGYEQYF
TGTGCCAGCTCACCAACGACTAGCGGCTACGAGCAGTACTTC
>once|-|TRBJ2-3|TRBV4-2
CASSQDRAQYF
TGTGCCAGCAGCCAAGACCGCGCGCAGTATTTT
>-|-|TRBJ2-5|TRBV9
CAILDSRKTQYF
TGTGCCATACTGGACAGTCGCAAGACCCAGTACTTC
>-|-|TRBJ2-2|TRBV19
CASSRTIPANTGELFF
TGTGCCAGTAGTAGAACAATCCCCGCGAACACCGGGGAGCTGTTTTTT
>-|-|TRBJ2-4|TRBV28
CASNPDLAKNIQYF
TGTGCCAGCAATCCTGATTTAGCCAAAAACATTCAGTACTTC